This passage covers 3 T cell receptor beta chains from one sample sequenced in a study of identical twins' blood T cells (dated by TCRdb to the early 2010s). Library preparation employed 5' RACE. Sequencing used an Illumina Genome Analyzer IIx. TCRdb reprocessed the public reads (quality trimming at Q25 with fastp, clone calling with MiXCR) and kept in-frame beta chains. For every CDR3 protein sequence, its rows merge into one entry that carries the most common genes and DNA. For this sample there are hundreds of thousands of distinct CDR3 sequences; roughly 31% appear just once. Roughly 5.5% of the sample goes to the ten largest clones. The sequenced sample consisted of PBMCs. The receptors here all came from a woman between 18 and 55 years old in good health.

The chain recombines TRBV29-1 with TRBJ2-1; D may be TRBD1 (5 bases). Deletions cut 3 bases from V and 4 bases from J, with 7 bases between. The CDR3 contains 12 residues. Looked up from germline, CDR1 is SQVTM and CDR2 is ANQGSEA. The CDR3 sequence is CSVDKGYNEQFF. The CDR3 region has the DNA TGCAGCGTTGATAAGGGGTACAATGAGCAGTTCTTC.

This clonotype was picked up a small number of times. This chain uses TRBV29-1 with TRBJ1-1; D not resolved. The CDR3 is 11 residues long. The germline V gene has CDR1 SQVTM and CDR2 ANQGSEA. V shed 6 bases and J shed 1 base, with 6 bases lying between them. CDR3 protein: CSVWKNTEAFF. CDR3 sequence (DNA): TGCAGCGTATGGAAGAACACTGAAGCTTTCTTT.

This clonotype appeared many times. The rearrangement uses TRBV6-5 and TRBJ1-2; D is possibly TRBD1 (5 bases). CDR3 length: 14 residues. The V gene's germline CDR1 is MNHEY and CDR2 SVGAGI. Between the trimmed V and J ends, which lost 5 bases and 3 bases, there was a span of 13 bases. CDR3 residues: CASSNGPGDYGYTF. CDR3 DNA sequence: TGTGCCAGCAGTAACGGCCCGGGGGACTATGGCTACACCTTC.